This T cell receptor (beta chain) was profiled in a study of cytomegalovirus exposure and HLA in healthy donors. Study findings and constraints: Most of the TCR beta V segments (in an earlier analysis) were productive either about 87% or about 30% of the time. Later analysis indicated greater clonal expansion among HLA-associated TCR beta chains than among equally common other chains. The study carried out a later analysis of TCR beta sequences. It associated some 17,000 of them with specific HLA alleles at a false discovery rate of 0.05. Across donors, most TCRs were seen rarely, yet some public ones were widespread.

The V gene end was trimmed by 6 bases and the J gene end by 4 bases; junction bases not matched to a gene: 4. This CDR3 comprises 16 residues. CDR1 is MNHEY, CDR2 SMNVEV, per germline (reference sequence). Primers for the PCR totalled 60 Vbeta and 13 Jbeta. Repertoires were generated with immunoSEQ multiplex PCR, while TCRdb's copy carries only in-frame clones and drops some. The data hold roughly 130,000 clones, with 55% to 75% observed a single time. In its sample, this clone was seen a few times. What it recognizes is unknown. V gene TRBV27 combines with J gene TRBJ2-1; 15 nucleotides agree with TRBD2. Specimen: PBMCs. This receptor was taken from a young man in good health and CMV-seropositive. Written as DNA, the CDR3 is TGTGCCAGCAGGGGGACTAGCGGGAGGCGGTACAATGAGCAGTTCTTC. Residues: CASRGTSGRRYNEQFF.